These 3 T cell receptor beta chains came from one sample sequenced in a study of blood T cell repertoires in COVID-19. Clones were read by immunoSEQ multiplex PCR, and TCRdb kept only the in-frame ones, dropping some. The sample includes fewer than 200,000 clones, 89% seen only once; the top ten take under 2%. Sequencing was carried out using peripheral blood. Receptors were obtained from a young man who had recovered from COVID-19.

V is TRBV7-2 and J is TRBJ2-7, with D tentatively TRBD1 (6 bases). CDR1 and CDR2 (germline): SGHTA, FQGNSA. The V end was cut by 1 base, the J end by 0 bases, with 10 bases between. The length of the CDR3 is 15 residues. CDR3 in DNA: TGTGCCAGCAGCTTAGGCAGGGGCAGCTCCTACGAGCAGTACTTC. This translates into CASSLGRGSSYEQYF.

Here the CDR3 reads CASDSPGQGNEQFF. In DNA, the CDR3 is TGCGCCAGCGACAGTCCGGGACAGGGGAATGAGCAGTTCTTC. J is TRBJ2-1 and V is TRBV5-1; 10 bases match TRBD1. Germline V gene sequence: CDR1 SGHRS, CDR2 YFSETQ. CDR3 length equals 14 residues. With 7 bases clipped from V and 7 bases from J, the junction kept 8 bases outside the gene matches.

A few counts support this clone. This rearrangement joins TRBV4-2 to TRBJ2-7, with 7 bases fitting TRBD1. Germline V lookup: CDR1 LGHNA, CDR2 YNFKEQ. There are 14 residues in the CDR3. The trim removed 5 bases at V and 4 bases at J, leaving 8 bases unmatched. The CDR3 sequence: CASSADRELYEQYF. CDR3 sequence (DNA): TGTGCCAGCAGCGCCGACAGGGAGTTGTACGAGCAGTACTTC.